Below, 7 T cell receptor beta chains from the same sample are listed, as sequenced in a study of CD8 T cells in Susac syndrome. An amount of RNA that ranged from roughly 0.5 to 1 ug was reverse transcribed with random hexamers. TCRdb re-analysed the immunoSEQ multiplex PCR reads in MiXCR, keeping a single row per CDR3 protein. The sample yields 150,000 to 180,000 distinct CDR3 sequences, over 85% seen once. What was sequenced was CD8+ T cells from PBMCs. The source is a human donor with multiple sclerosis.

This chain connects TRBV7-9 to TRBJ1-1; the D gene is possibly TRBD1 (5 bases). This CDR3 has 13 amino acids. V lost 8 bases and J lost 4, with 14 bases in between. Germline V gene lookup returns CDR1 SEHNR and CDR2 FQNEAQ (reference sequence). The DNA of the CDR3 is TGTGCCAGCCACGGTGGGGGGGTCACTGAAGCTTTCTTT. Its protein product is CASHGGGVTEAFF.

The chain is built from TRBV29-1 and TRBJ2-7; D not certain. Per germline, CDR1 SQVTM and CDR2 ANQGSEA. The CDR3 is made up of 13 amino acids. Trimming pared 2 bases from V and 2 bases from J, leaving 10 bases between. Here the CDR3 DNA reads TGCAGCGTTGAATGGTCAGACGCCTACGAGCAGTACTTC. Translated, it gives CSVEWSDAYEQYF.

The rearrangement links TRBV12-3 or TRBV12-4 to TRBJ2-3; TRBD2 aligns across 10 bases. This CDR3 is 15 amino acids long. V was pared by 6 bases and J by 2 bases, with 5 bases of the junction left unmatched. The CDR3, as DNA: TGTGCCAGCAGACTTAGCGGGGGGCCCACAGATACGCAGTATTTT. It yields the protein CASRLSGGPTDTQYF.

Here the CDR3 DNA reads TGCGCCAGCAGCACCGGGGGATCTACGCAGTATTTT. Encoded protein: CASSTGGSTQYF. The rearrangement links TRBV4-1 to TRBJ2-3; a possible D gene is TRBD2 (6 bases). Germline values: CDR1 MGHRA, CDR2 YSYEKL. This CDR3 region has 12 residues. Between the trimmed V and J ends, which lost 5 bases and 8 bases, there was a span of 11 bases.

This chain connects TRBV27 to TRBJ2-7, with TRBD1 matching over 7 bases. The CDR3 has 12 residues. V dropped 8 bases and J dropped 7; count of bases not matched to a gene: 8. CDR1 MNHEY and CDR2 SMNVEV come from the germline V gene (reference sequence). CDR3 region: CASRDSHREQYF. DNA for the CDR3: TGTGCCAGCCGGGACAGCCACAGAGAGCAGTACTTC.

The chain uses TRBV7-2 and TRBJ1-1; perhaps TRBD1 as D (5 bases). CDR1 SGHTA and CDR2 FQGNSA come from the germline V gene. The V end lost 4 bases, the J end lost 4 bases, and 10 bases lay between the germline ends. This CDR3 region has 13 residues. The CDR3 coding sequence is TGTGCCAGCAGCTGGGGGGAGGGCACTGAAGCTTTCTTT. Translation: CASSWGEGTEAFF. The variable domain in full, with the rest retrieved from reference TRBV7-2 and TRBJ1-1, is GAGVSQSPSNKVTEKGKDVELRCDPISGHTALYWYRQSLGQGLEFLIYFQGNSAPDKSGLPSDRFSAERTGGSVSTLTIQRTQQEDSAVYLCASSWGEGTEAFFGQGTRLTVV.

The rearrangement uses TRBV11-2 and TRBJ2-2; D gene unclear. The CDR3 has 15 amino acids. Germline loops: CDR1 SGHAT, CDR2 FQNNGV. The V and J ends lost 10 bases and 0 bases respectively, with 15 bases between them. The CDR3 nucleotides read TGTGCCACCCCGGGCGACACTCCGAACACCGGGGAGCTGTTTTTT. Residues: CATPGDTPNTGELFF.